These 8 T cell receptor beta chains originate from one sample sequenced in a study of cytomegalovirus exposure and HLA in healthy donors. Amplification used 60 Vbeta primers and 13 Jbeta primers. Some clones are missing from TCRdb's copy, which holds only in-frame ones; the method was immunoSEQ multiplex PCR. The profile covers around 150,000 clones, with 65% to 85% appearing a single time and roughly 1.5% taken by the ten largest. The sample comprised PBMCs. The source is a woman in her late teens or twenties in good health and CMV-seronegative.

The rearrangement uses TRBV27 and TRBJ1-1, with D unresolved. Germline V CDR1 and CDR2: MNHEY, SMNVEV (reference sequence). Trimming left V 3 bases short and J 0 bases short, with 11 bases between. The CDR3 is made up of 15 amino acids. DNA for the CDR3: TGTGCCAGCAGTTTTATTACAGCCTTGAACACTGAAGCTTTCTTT. Amino acids: CASSFITALNTEAFF.

This clone appeared once. The chain is built from TRBV2 and TRBJ1-4; 9 positions agree with TRBD1. J lost 7 bases, V lost 0 bases, and 9 bases had no gene match. This CDR3 spans 17 amino acids. Per germline, CDR1 SNHLY and CDR2 FYNNEI. Here the CDR3 DNA reads TGTGCCAGCAGTGAAGCGGGACAGGGATTTTTAGGTGAAAAACTGTTTTTT. Encoded protein: CASSEAGQGFLGEKLFF. The full variable domain, its missing parts supplied by reference TRBV2 and TRBJ1-4, is EPEVTQTPSHQVTQMGQEVILRCVPISNHLYFYWYRQILGQKVEFLVSFYNNEISEKSEIFDDQFSVERPDGSNFTLKIRSTKLEDSAMYFCASSEAGQGFLGEKLFFGSGTQLSVL.

The CDR3 here is CASSWFTGVGQPQHF. The DNA of the CDR3 is TGTGCCAGCAGCTGGTTCACAGGGGTAGGTCAGCCCCAGCATTTT. The V and J genes are TRBV5-6 and TRBJ1-5; 7 positions agree with TRBD1. The germline gives CDR1 SGHDT, CDR2 YYEEEE. V was clipped by 3 bases and J by 6 bases; unmatched bases: 9. The CDR3 is 15 amino acids.

V gene TRBV6-5 combines with J gene TRBJ2-5, with 8 bases that match TRBD1. Trimming cost V 6 bases and J 1 base; bases outside gene matches: 7. Germline V gives CDR1 MNHEY, CDR2 SVGAGI. This CDR3 spans 15 amino acids. CDR3 nucleotides: TGTGCCAGCAGGATCCCCGGGACAGGCCAAGAGACCCAGTACTTC. Protein: CASRIPGTGQETQYF.

The chain joins TRBV5-5 to TRBJ1-2, with D possibly being TRBD1 (5 bases). This CDR3 has 16 amino acids. Germline V CDR1 and CDR2: SGHKS, YYEKEE (reference sequence). V was trimmed by 2 bases and J by 4 bases, leaving 18 bases between them. This chain's CDR3 is CASSFGGGFNRYGYTF. For the CDR3, the DNA is TGTGCCAGCAGCTTTGGGGGAGGTTTTAATCGCTATGGCTACACCTTC.

V gene TRBV7-9 combines with J gene TRBJ1-1, with D maybe TRBD1 (6 bases). Germline V gives CDR1 SEHNR, CDR2 FQNEAQ (reference sequence). V dropped 1 base and J dropped 5 bases, with 17 bases sitting between them. The length of the CDR3 is 16 residues. The CDR3 is CASSLGRTGWYTEAFF. CDR3 nucleotides: TGTGCCAGCAGCTTAGGCCGAACAGGGTGGTATACTGAAGCTTTCTTT.

This clone has a handful of counts. The genes are TRBV28 and TRBJ2-2; 7 bases line up with TRBD2. Germline V lookup: CDR1 MDHEN, CDR2 SYDVKM. The CDR3 is 19 residues long. With 7 bases clipped from V and 0 bases from J, the junction kept 17 bases outside the gene matches. CDR3 protein: CASTPVLMGLNTNTGELFF. The CDR3 DNA sequence: TGTGCCAGCACTCCCGTCCTAATGGGACTAAATACGAACACCGGGGAGCTGTTTTTT. The complete variable domain, with remaining parts taken from reference TRBV28 and TRBJ2-2, reads DVKVTQSSRYLVKRTGEKVFLECVQDMDHENMFWYRQDPGLGLRLIYFSYDVKMKEKGDIPEGYSVSREKKERFSLILESASTNQTSMYLCASTPVLMGLNTNTGELFFGEGSRLTVL.

This chain uses TRBV27 with TRBJ1-5; D gene unclear. Germline V gives CDR1 MNHEY, CDR2 SMNVEV (reference sequence). The ends were cut back, 8 bases at V and 3 bases at J, with 17 bases in the middle. The CDR3 contains 15 residues. This CDR3 reads CASQEGRLINQPQHF. The CDR3, as DNA: TGTGCCAGCCAGGAAGGTAGGCTGATCAATCAGCCCCAGCATTTT.